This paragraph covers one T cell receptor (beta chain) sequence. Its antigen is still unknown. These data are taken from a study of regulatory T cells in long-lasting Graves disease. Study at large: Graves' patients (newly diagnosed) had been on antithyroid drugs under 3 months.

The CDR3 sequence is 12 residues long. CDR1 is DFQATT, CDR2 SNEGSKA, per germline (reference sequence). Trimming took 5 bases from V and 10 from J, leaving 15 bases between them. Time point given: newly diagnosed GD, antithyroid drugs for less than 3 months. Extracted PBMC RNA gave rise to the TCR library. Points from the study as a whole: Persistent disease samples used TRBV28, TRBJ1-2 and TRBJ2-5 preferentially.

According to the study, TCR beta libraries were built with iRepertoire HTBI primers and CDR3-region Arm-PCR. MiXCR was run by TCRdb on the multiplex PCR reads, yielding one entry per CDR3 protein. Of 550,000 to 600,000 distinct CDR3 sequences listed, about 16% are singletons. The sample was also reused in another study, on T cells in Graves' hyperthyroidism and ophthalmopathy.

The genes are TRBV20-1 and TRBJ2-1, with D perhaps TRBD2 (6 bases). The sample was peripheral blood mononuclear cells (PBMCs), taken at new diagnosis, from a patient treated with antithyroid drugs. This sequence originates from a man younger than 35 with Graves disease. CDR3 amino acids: CSAHPAGREQFF. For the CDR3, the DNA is TGCAGTGCTCACCCAGCGGGTAGGGAGCAGTTCTTC.